These T cell receptor beta chains were read from a single sample in a study of vaccination effects on CD4 cells after COVID-19. No antigen has been identified for these receptors. Profiling relied on immunoSEQ multiplex PCR, and the TCRdb table lists in-frame clones only, not all of them. The sample lists under 80,000 clones; 55% to 85% were seen once. The material was CD4+ T cells from PBMCs cultured with HCoV-229E spike peptides, obtained after COVID-19 vaccination. Source of these receptors: a human donor who received a COVID-19 vaccine. CDR3s include the opening cysteine and the closing phenylalanine or tryptophan. Each record gives: V gene, D gene, J gene, CDR3 protein. A D gene is named only where the DNA matches it firmly.

TRBV3-1/TRBV3-2	TRBD1	TRBJ1-6	CASSQGRTGRVSPLHF
TRBV19	-	TRBJ1-1	CASRAQVLGNTEAFF
TRBV7-3	-	TRBJ2-1	CASSFPGLSDEQFF
TRBV4-1	TRBD1	TRBJ1-5	CASSRRFELGTGLNQPQHF
TRBV24-1	TRBD2	TRBJ2-5	CATSDSGTKGLQETQYF
TRBV9	TRBD1	TRBJ1-2	CASSVSTGERNYGYTF
TRBV4-3	TRBD1	TRBJ1-6	CASSRDSNNSPLHF
TRBV2	TRBD2	TRBJ2-2	CASSEGRDTGELFF
TRBV2	-	TRBJ1-5	CASTEQGRSAGQPQHF
TRBV10-3	TRBD1	TRBJ1-4	CAISPGQGEKLFF
TRBV18	-	TRBJ1-1	CASSPVASGQLMNTEAFF
TRBV7-8	TRBD1	TRBJ1-6	CASSLDRGSPLHF
TRBV18	-	TRBJ2-1	CASSSQGGYNEQFF
TRBV21-1	-	TRBJ1-1	CASSKETGLNTEAFF
TRBV24-1	-	TRBJ1-2	CATSDRGSSGYTF
TRBV7-2	-	TRBJ1-5	CASSTQGDINQPQHF
TRBV30	-	TRBJ1-4	CAWSEPGTFEKLFF
TRBV30	-	TRBJ2-2	CASEPQGLLTGELFF
TRBV21-1	-	TRBJ1-5	CASSSHRGFFVSNQPQHF
TRBV4-1	TRBD2	TRBJ2-4	CASSHSSRGGDQAKNIQYF
TRBV27	TRBD2	TRBJ2-2	CASSSTGGRVTGELFF
TRBV19	-	TRBJ2-3	CASSGGALTDTQYF
TRBV19	-	TRBJ1-5	CASSILGLGSFGNQPQHF
TRBV27	-	TRBJ1-1	CASRVLSGTEAFF
TRBV7-8	-	TRBJ2-2	CASSLVRTGELFF
TRBV2	TRBD1	TRBJ1-1	CASRSDREDTEAFF
TRBV27	-	TRBJ1-5	CASSLSLFSNQPQHF
TRBV18	-	TRBJ2-5	CASSPGLRETQYF
TRBV19	-	TRBJ2-2	CASSILASGELFF
TRBV2	TRBD2	TRBJ2-5	CASRRSGGETQYF
TRBV18	TRBD2	TRBJ2-3	CASSPPHGGGVTDTQYF
TRBV10-3	-	TRBJ1-2	CAISTNREPNYGYTF
TRBV7-7	TRBD2	TRBJ2-5	CASSLGSGGALETQYF
TRBV20-1	-	TRBJ1-2	CSASVDLGGYTF
TRBV5-1	-	TRBJ2-2	CASITNTGELFF
TRBV21-1	-	TRBJ1-4	CASSNRSFGAGGTNEKLFF
TRBV30	TRBD1	TRBJ1-2	CAWSVFRTGIRYTF
TRBV19	-	TRBJ1-6	CASSFGTNSPLHF